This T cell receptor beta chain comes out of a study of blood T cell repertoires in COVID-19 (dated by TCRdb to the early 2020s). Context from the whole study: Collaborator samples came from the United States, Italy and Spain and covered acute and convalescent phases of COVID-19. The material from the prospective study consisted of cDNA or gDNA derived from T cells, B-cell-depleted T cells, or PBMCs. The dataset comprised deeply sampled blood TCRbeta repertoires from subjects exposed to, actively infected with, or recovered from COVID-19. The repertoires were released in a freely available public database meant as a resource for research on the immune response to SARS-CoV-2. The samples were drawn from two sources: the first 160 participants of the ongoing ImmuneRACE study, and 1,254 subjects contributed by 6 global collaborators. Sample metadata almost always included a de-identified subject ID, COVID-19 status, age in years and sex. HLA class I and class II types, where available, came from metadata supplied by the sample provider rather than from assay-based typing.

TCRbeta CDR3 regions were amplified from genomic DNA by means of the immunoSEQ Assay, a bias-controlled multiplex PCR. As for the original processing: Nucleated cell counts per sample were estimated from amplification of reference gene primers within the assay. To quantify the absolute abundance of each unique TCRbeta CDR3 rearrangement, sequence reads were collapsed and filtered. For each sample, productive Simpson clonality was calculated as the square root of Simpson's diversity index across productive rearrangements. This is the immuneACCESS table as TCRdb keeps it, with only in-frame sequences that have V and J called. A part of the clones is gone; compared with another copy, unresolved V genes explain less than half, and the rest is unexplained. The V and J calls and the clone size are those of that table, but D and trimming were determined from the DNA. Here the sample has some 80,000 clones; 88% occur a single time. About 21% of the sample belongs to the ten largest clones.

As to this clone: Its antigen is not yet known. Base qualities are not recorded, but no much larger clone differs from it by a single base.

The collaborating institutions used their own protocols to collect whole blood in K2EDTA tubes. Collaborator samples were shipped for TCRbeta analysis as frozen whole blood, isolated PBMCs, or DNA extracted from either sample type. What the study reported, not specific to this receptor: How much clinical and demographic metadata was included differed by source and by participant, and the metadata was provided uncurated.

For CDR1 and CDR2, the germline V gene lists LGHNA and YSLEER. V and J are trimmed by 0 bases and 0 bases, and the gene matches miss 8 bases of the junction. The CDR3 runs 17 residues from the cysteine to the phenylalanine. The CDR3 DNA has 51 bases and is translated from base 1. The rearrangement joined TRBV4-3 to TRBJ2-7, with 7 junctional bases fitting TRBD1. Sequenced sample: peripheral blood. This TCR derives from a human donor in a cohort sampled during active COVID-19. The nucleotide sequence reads TGCGCCAGCAGCCAAGACCCGACAGGGCCCAGCTCCTACGAGCAGTACTTC. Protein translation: CASSQDPTGPSSYEQYF.